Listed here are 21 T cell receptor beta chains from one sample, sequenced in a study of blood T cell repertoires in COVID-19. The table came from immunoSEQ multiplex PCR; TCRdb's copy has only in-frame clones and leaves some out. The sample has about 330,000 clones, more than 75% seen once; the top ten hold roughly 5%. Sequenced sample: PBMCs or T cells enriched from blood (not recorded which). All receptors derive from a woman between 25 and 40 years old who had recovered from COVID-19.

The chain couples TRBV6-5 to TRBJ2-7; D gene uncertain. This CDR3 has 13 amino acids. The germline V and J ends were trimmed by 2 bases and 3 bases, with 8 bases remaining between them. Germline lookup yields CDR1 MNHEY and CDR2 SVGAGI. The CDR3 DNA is TGTGCCAGCAGTTACCTAGTGGGCTACGAGCAGTACTTC. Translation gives CASSYLVGYEQYF.

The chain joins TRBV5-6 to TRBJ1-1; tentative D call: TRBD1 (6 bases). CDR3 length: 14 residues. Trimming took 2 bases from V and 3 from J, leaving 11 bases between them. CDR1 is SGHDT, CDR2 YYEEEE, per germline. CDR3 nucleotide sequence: TGTGCCAGCAGCTTTGGGGGCCTGTACACTGAAGCTTTCTTT. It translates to CASSFGGLYTEAFF.

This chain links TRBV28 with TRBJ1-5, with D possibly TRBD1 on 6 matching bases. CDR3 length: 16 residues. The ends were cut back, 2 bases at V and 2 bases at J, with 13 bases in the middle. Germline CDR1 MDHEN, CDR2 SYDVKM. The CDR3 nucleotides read TGTGCCAGCAGTTTAGGGTCAGGGGCCGGCAATCAGCCCCAGCATTTT. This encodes CASSLGSGAGNQPQHF. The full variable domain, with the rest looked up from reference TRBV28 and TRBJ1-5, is DVKVTQSSRYLVKRTGEKVFLECVQDMDHENMFWYRQDPGLGLRLIYFSYDVKMKEKGDIPEGYSVSREKKERFSLILESASTNQTSMYLCASSLGSGAGNQPQHFGDGTRLSIL.

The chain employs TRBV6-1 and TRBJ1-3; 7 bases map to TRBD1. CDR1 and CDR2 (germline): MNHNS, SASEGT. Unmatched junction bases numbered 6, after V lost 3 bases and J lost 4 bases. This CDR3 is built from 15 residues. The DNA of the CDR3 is TGTGCCAGCAGTGATCTACAGGGGCTAGGAAACACCATATATTTT. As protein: CASSDLQGLGNTIYF.

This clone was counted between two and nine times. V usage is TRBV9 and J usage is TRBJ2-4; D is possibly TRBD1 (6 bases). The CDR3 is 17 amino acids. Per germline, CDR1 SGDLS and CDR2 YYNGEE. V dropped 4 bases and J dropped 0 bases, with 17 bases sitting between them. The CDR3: CASSPRTDMLAKNIQYF. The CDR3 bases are TGTGCCAGCAGCCCGCGGACAGACATGCTAGCCAAAAACATTCAGTACTTC.

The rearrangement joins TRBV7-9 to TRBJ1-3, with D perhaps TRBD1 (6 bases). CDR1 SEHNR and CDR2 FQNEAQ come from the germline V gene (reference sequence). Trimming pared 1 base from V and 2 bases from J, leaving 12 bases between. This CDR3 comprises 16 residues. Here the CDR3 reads CASSLVGGSTGNTIYF. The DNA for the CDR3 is TGTGCCAGCAGCTTAGTAGGGGGTAGCACTGGAAACACCATATATTTT.

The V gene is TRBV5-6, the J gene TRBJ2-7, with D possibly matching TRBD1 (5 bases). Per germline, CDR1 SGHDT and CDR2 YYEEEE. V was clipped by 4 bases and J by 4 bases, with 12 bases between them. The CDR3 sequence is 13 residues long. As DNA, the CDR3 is TGTGCCAGCAGCCCGTCGACAGATTACGAGCAGTACTTC. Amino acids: CASSPSTDYEQYF.

Here the CDR3 reads CASSYIQTDSGANVLTF. DNA for the CDR3: TGTGCCAGCAGTTACATCCAAACAGACTCTGGGGCCAACGTCCTGACTTTC. The chain combines TRBV6-2 or TRBV6-3 with TRBJ2-6; no clear D. The CDR3 totals 17 residues. Germline lookup yields CDR1 MNHEY and CDR2 SVGEGT. The germline V and J ends were trimmed by 2 bases and 0 bases, with 11 bases remaining between them.

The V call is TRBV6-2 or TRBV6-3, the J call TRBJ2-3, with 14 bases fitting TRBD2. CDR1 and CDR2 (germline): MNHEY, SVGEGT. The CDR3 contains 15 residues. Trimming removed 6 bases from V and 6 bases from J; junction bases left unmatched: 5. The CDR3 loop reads CASSGTSGSWDTQYF. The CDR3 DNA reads TGTGCCAGCAGCGGGACTAGCGGGAGCTGGGATACGCAGTATTTT.

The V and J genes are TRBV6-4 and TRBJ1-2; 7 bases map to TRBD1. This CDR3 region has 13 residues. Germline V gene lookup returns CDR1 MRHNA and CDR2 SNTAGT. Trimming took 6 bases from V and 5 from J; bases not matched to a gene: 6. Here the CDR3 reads CASRGDREYGYTF. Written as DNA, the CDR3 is TGTGCCAGCAGGGGAGACAGGGAGTATGGCTACACCTTC.

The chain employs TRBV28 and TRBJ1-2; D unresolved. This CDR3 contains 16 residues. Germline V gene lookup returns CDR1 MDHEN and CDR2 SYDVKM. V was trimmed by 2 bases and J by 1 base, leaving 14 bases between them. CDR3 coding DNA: TGTGCCAGCAGTTTAGGCCCTTCGGGATATAACTATGGCTACACCTTC. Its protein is CASSLGPSGYNYGYTF.

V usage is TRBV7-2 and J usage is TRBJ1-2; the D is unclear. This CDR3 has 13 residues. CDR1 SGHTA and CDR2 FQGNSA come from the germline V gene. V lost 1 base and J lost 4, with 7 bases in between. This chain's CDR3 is CASSLGGIYGYTF. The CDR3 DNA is TGTGCCAGCAGCTTAGGAGGGATCTATGGCTACACCTTC. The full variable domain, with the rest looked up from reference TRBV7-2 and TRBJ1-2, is GAGVSQSPSNKVTEKGKDVELRCDPISGHTALYWYRQSLGQGLEFLIYFQGNSAPDKSGLPSDRFSAERTGGSVSTLTIQRTQQEDSAVYLCASSLGGIYGYTFGSGTRLTVV.

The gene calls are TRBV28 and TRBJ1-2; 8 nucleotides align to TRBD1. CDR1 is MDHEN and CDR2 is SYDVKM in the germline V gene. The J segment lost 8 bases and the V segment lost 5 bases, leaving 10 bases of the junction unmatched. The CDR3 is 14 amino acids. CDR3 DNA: TGTGCCAGCAGTCCAGGACAGGGACCGTTCGGCTACACCTTC. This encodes CASSPGQGPFGYTF.

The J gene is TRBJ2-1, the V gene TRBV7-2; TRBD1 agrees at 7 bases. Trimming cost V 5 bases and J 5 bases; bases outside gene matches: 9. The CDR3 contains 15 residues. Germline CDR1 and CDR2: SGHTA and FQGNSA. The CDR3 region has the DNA TGTGCCAGCAGCCCAGACAGGGATAACAACAATGAGCAGTTCTTC. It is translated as CASSPDRDNNNEQFF.

CDR3 region: CASSEWEADTQYF. DNA for the CDR3: TGTGCCAGCAGTGAATGGGAGGCAGATACGCAGTATTTT. V gene TRBV25-1 combines with J gene TRBJ2-3, with a possible D match to TRBD2 (6 bases). CDR1 is MGHDK, CDR2 SYGVNS, per germline. V shed 1 base and J shed 4 bases, with 6 bases lying between them. The CDR3 consists of 13 residues.

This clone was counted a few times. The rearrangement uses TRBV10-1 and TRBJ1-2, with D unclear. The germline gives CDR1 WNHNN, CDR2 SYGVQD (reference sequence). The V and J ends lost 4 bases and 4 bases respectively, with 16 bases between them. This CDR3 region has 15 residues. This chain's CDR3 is CASSGRTGSGYGYTF. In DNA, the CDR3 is TGCGCCAGCAGTGGACGGACGGGGTCGGGCTATGGCTACACCTTC.

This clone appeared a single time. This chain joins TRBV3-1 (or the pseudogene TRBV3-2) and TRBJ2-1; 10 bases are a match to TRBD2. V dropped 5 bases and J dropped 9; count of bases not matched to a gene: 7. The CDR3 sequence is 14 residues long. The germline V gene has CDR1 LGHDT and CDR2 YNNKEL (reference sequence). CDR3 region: CASSGYGTSVEQFF. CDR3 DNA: TGTGCCAGCAGCGGTTACGGGACTAGCGTTGAGCAGTTCTTC.

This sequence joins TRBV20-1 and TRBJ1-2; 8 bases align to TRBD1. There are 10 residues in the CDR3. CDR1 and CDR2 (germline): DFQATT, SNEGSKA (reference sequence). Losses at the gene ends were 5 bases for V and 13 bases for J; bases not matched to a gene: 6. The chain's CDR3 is CSAGDRTSTF. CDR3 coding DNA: TGCAGTGCTGGGGACAGGACGAGCACCTTC.

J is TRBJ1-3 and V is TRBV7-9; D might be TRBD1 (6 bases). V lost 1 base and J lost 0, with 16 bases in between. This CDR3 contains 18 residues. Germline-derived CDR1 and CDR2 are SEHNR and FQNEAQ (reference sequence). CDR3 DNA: TGTGCCAGCAGCTTAGGTTGGGGGCAGGGGCCCTCTGGAAACACCATATATTTT. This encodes CASSLGWGQGPSGNTIYF.

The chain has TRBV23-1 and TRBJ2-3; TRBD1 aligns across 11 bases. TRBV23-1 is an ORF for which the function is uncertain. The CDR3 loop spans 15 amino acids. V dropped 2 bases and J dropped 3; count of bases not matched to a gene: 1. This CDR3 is CASSQGQGATDTQYF. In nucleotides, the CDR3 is TGCGCCAGCAGTCAAGGACAGGGGGCAACAGATACGCAGTATTTT.

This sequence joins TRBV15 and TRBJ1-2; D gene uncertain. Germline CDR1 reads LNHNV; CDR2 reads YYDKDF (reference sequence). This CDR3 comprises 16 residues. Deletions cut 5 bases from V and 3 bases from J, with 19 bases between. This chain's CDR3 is CATSGGLTEGYYGYTF. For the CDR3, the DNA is TGTGCCACCAGCGGCGGACTTACCGAAGGATACTATGGCTACACCTTC.